This T cell receptor (beta chain) was sequenced during a study of T cell responses to AZD1222 COVID-19 vaccine. Trimming took 8 bases from V and 10 from J, leaving 18 bases between them. Germline CDR1 is MNHEY and CDR2 is SMNVEV (reference sequence). There are 13 residues in the CDR3. For this clone: The antigen remains undetermined.

Study findings and constraints: Receipt of two AZD1222 doses was followed by a rise in Spike-specific TCR breadth and depth. Repertoires were obtained solely post-peak T cell response.

The assay was immunoSEQ multiplex PCR, and TCRdb's table has in-frame clones only and misses some. The sample yields under 200,000 clones, around 95% seen once. Sample: peripheral blood, taken on day 0 of AZD1222 vaccination. The TCR sequence derives from an adult in good health. The chain employs TRBV27 and TRBJ2-1; D tentatively fits TRBD1 or TRBD2 (5 bases each). In nucleotides, the CDR3 is TGTGCCAGCCGAGTCTTGGGGGATAAGGAGCAGTTCTTC. Its translation: CASRVLGDKEQFF.